Given below is one T cell receptor (beta chain) in context. Its antigen specificity is not known. No qualities accompany the bases; no much larger clone lies one base away. V is cut back by 0 bases and J by 7 bases, with 4 bases in the junction unmatched. CDR3 length: 14 amino acids, cysteine to phenylalanine. The read is trimmed to its CDR3 DNA, 42 bases read in frame from base 1. The germline V gene yields SGDLS for CDR1 and YYNGEE for CDR2. The cohort consisted of hundreds of healthy bone marrow donors. At the time of sampling, all cohort members were nominally healthy, though unrecorded immune exposures were likely present. The donor tested CMV seronegative and was one of the 352 seronegative cohort members. A peripheral blood sample was provided by each donor, and peripheral blood mononuclear cells were used for TCR beta sequencing. Genomic DNA extraction from the blood cell samples was performed with the Qiagen DNeasy Blood Extraction Kit.

Library method: the immunoSEQ multiplex PCR assay. For the multiplex PCR, a mixture combining 60 forward primers for TCR Vbeta segments and 13 reverse primers for TCR Jbeta segments was used. The CDR3 region of rearranged TCR beta genes was amplified from genomic DNA with a multiplex PCR assay. The amplified TCR beta libraries were sequenced on the Illumina HiSeq System as 87-base-pair reads. From the authors' description of their analysis: Across the roughly 700 repertoires, a later analysis counted 78 million or so unique TCR beta chains, 8.5 million to 12 million of which were shared by at least two donors. A nearest-neighbor algorithm error-corrected the raw reads and collapsed the reads into unique sequences, merging closely related sequences to remove PCR and sequencing errors. Alignment of CDR3 sequences to IMGT reference sequences was used to assign V, D and J gene segments. Each retained sequence needed at least a six-nucleotide match to both a V gene segment and a J gene segment. Rearrangements were classified as productive when the CDR3 lacked stop codons and remained in frame with V and J, and all other rearrangements were classified as non-productive. Following IMGT convention, CDR3 was defined as the stretch from the second conserved V-encoded cysteine up to the conserved J-encoded phenylalanine. Sequences without an unambiguous match to a single V gene segment were excluded from the earlier analysis of 587 of the donors. An earlier analysis of a few hundred of the donors called V segments functional above 56.7% productive rearrangements and segregating when the between-donor standard deviation exceeded 5%. To diagnose cytomegalovirus status from the catalog of TCR beta chain sequences, a statistical classification framework was built. In a later analysis, TCR nucleotide sequences were compared against IMGT/GENE-DB human TR gene sequences so that V and J genes could be assigned. In a later analysis, CDR3 sequences and most-parsimonious VDJ recombination scenarios were assigned using the TCRdist pipeline. In a later analysis, each TCR beta chain was defined by its CDR3 amino acid sequence together with its V-gene family, and reads without a unique V-gene family were excluded. As a way to deal with suspected cross-contamination and a sequencing artifact, a later analysis dropped approximately 570 nucleotide sequences that were highly shared and had low generation probability. A later analysis calculated a clonal expansion index for each public chain from normalized within-repertoire ranks of inferred template counts. A later analysis computed generation probabilities with a VDJ recombination model fitted to out-of-frame rearrangements, and checked the results against IGoR. A later analysis scored TCR-TCR, TCR-HLA and TCR-CMV co-occurrence with hypergeometric tests, applying a repertoire-size bias correction to TCR pairs. In a later analysis, false discovery rates were estimated by permuting HLA or CMV assignments 20 times. In a later analysis, co-occurring TCRs were grouped using DBSCAN, with TCRdist sequence similarity added in when clustering inside HLA-allele-positive subsets. Repertoires with fewer than 30,000 or more than 120,000 public chains were left out of co-occurrence clustering, as were about five repertoires with anomalous nucleotide sharing. TCRdb stores this immuneACCESS table with in-frame sequences only. Part of the clones is absent; in the studies checked, under half of the shortfall reflects unresolved V genes, and no reason is known for the rest. V, J and clone size reflect that table, while D and trimming were determined from the DNA. The sample table records about 220,000 clones; 60% to 80% of these occur just once. The ten most abundant clones make up approximately 1.8% of the sample.

These data belong to a study of cytomegalovirus exposure and HLA in healthy donors (dated by TCRdb to about 2017). In the study overall: An earlier analysis of some 600 of the donors reported about 260 Gb of sequence data and some 110 million unique TCR beta sequences obtained from about 180 million T cells. Approximately 300 gigabases of sequencing data and 91 million or so unique TCR sequences made up an early release that covered roughly 670 HLA-typed donors. Of the 300 to 500 genotyped donors, less than 85% were placed in the genetic ancestry cluster associated with self-reported Caucasian donors. The study was designed to test whether signatures of past pathogen exposure could be identified by cataloging public T cell receptors. The T cell repertoires of 670 or so subjects were profiled by immunosequencing and related to cytomegalovirus serostatus. In addition to the first cohort of around 670 subjects, a separate validation cohort of 100 to 150 different subjects was used. To predict cytomegalovirus infection status, the study brought together high-throughput TCR immunosequencing, statistical association of individual TCRs with disease status, and machine learning. In a later analysis, previously published TCR beta repertoires from some 640 donors were re-analyzed and high-resolution HLA genotyping was added so that TCR occurrence patterns could be studied. Rather than drawing on any new phenotypic data, the later analysis identified candidate immune exposures from TCR beta sequences and the way those sequences occurred across donors. In an earlier analysis of 550 to 700 of the donors, high-throughput TCR beta sequencing was used to judge whether each TCR beta V gene segment behaved as functional or pseudogenic. Donor age, sex, ethnicity and CMV serostatus were collected together with the repertoire data. Genome-wide SNP genotypes for about 65% of the 666 donors were used in a later genetic analysis, which treated that subset as a discovery cohort. All discovery cohort repertoires had been generated using a single sequencing platform. Class I and class II HLA loci were covered by the typing at four-digit resolution. The number of donors typed differed by locus, with about 629-640 for A, B, C, DRB1 and DQB1, approximately 500 for DQA1, over 600 for DPA1, and under 490 for DPB1. Four or five DR-DQ haplotypes were handled as single units for association and clustering because linkage in the cohort was strong. Across roughly 420 genotyped donors of the cohort, an average of about 220,000 unique TCR beta nucleotide sequences per donor were sequenced, and about a sixth of those sequences were non-productive. The investigation overall reported the following: Several of the top co-occurrence clusters appeared to be linked to parvovirus B19, influenza, CMV and Epstein-Barr virus, according to a later analysis. Three of the identified cytomegalovirus-associated TCR beta chains were confirmed in vitro to be specific for cytomegalovirus antigens. A later analysis found that most CMV-associated TCR beta chains appeared HLA-restricted, with HLA associations seemingly driven largely by CMV exposure. The authors suggested that the approach could potentially be generalized to other disease states and immunological phenotypes. The classifier was reported to diagnose cytomegalovirus status with high specificity and sensitivity in both the original cohort and the validation cohort. When HLA alleles, especially DR and DQ, strongly co-occurred, TCR associations were difficult to assign to individual alleles. Correlated functional status among segregating V segments might be attributable to linkage disequilibrium, but an unknown experimental factor could not be ruled out. A later analysis found that TCR association rates varied across HLA loci, with DRB1 alleles showing the most associated TCRs and HLA-C alleles the fewest. In a later analysis, HLA-associated TCR beta chains were found to be more clonally expanded and to have lower generation probabilities than equally common non-associated chains. Across donors, most TCR sequences were observed very rarely, whereas some public TCRs were present in many individuals. Broadly in line with IMGT annotations, most TCR beta V segments showed up in productive rearrangements about 87% or about 30% of the time in an earlier analysis of about 500 of the donors. A cluster of highly shared sequence variants was judged likely to be a technical artifact of the sequencing pipeline. A further reported finding was that TCR beta sequences accurately predicted the HLA-A and HLA-B alleles for most subjects in the first cohort. Specific HLA alleles were associated with over 15,000 TCR beta sequences at a false discovery rate of 0.05 in a later analysis. Because some donors lacked HLA typing at each locus, the association tests relied only on the typed subset. The earlier analysis of around 600 of the donors excluded roughly 17 rarely observed V segments, including chromosome 9 orphons, because counts were too low. The presence/absence analyses assumed that sequencing depth was roughly uniform across donors, and that assumption may not be true. Only TCR beta chains were sequenced in this cohort, and the absence of alpha or paired-chain data limited detectable features. A later genetic analysis associated a missense DCLRE1C variant with V-gene and J-gene trimming of TCR beta chains, and an independent cohort replicated the association. Immune exposure information for the cohort was limited to CMV serostatus. Some IMGT-functional V segments, including TRBV6-2 and TRBV6-3, could not be distinguished by the 87-base-pair reads and were therefore excluded. In a later genetic analysis, fewer N-insertions in productive TCRs were reported among donors in an Asian-associated ancestry cluster than the approximately 710-donor mean. The study gave a list of around 170 TCR beta chains associated with cytomegalovirus.

This TCR was recovered from a male donor in good health and CMV-seronegative. The sequencing sample was made of PBMCs. This chain joins TRBV9 to TRBJ2-5, and 9 junctional nucleotides match TRBD2. The DNA sequence reads TGTGCCAGCAGCGTAGTAGCGGGGGCTAGGACCCAGTACTTC. Its product reads: CASSVVAGARTQYF.